This is a list of T cell receptor beta chains from one sample in a study of patients and donors after allogeneic stem cell transplantation. TCRdb re-called the RT-PCR reads through MiXCR, storing one row per CDR3 protein. Of under 200,000 distinct CDR3 sequences detected, approximately 31% appear once; the ten largest clones hold approximately 3.5%. The sequencing input was blood, either unsorted or a sorted T cell fraction (not recorded which). These receptors all come from a human donor who was either an allogeneic HSCT recipient or a stem cell or donor lymphocyte infusion donor (not recorded which). It is not recorded whose cells these are; they may come from a transplant donor. Each CDR3 is given with its conserved first and last residue. A D gene is named only where the DNA matches it firmly. The size of a clone is reported for some rows only, either as once, few or many, or as a class for expanded clones.

V	D	J	size	CDR3	DNA
TRBV10-3	TRBD2	TRBJ2-3	NA	CAIGGTSITDTQYF	TGTGCCATCGGGGGGACTAGCATCACAGATACGCAGTATTTT
TRBV12-3/TRBV12-4	NA	TRBJ1-5	NA	CASSFNGIPSQHF	TGTGCCAGCAGTTTCAATGGGATCCCGTCCCAGCATTTT
TRBV6-4	TRBD1	TRBJ1-1	many	CASRAGGHWGTEAFF	TGTGCCAGCAGGGCAGGGGGCCACTGGGGCACTGAAGCTTTCTTT
TRBV12-3/TRBV12-4	NA	TRBJ2-3	NA	CASSPQKGRPDTQYF	TGTGCCAGCAGTCCCCAAAAAGGGCGCCCGGATACGCAGTATTTT
TRBV10-3	NA	TRBJ2-7	few	CAISRPTSASYEQYF	TGTGCCATCAGTCGCCCGACTTCGGCCTCCTACGAGCAGTACTTC
TRBV18	NA	TRBJ1-1	few	CASSPSDRLMNTEAFF	TGTGCCAGCTCACCCTCCGACAGACTCATGAACACTGAAGCTTTCTTT
TRBV6-5	NA	TRBJ1-2	few	CASSLFRQDYGYTF	TGTGCCAGCAGCTTGTTTAGGCAAGACTATGGCTACACCTTC
TRBV28	TRBD2	TRBJ2-1	NA	CASSLWWEAGDKGNEQFF	TGTGCCAGCAGTTTATGGTGGGAAGCGGGAGATAAGGGGAATGAGCAGTTCTTC
TRBV20-1	NA	TRBJ2-7	NA	CSATEVTGRSGEQYF	TGCAGTGCTACCGAGGTAACAGGGAGGTCTGGGGAGCAGTACTTC
TRBV7-9	NA	TRBJ2-7	NA	CASSGQYEQYF	TGTGCCAGCAGCGGTCAGTACGAGCAGTACTTC
TRBV5-1	TRBD2	TRBJ2-1	NA	CASRAAGEQYNEQFF	TGCGCCAGCAGGGCCGCGGGAGAACAGTACAATGAGCAGTTCTTC
TRBV7-6	NA	TRBJ2-7	NA	CASSRSGPSYEQYF	TGTGCCAGCAGCCGCAGCGGACCCTCCTACGAGCAGTACTTC
TRBV5-1	TRBD1	TRBJ2-3	NA	CATTTGPTDTQYF	TGCGCCACCACGACAGGGCCCACAGATACGCAGTATTTT
TRBV6-2/TRBV6-3	NA	TRBJ1-2	NA	CASRIATLGGYTF	TGTGCCAGCAGGATCGCTACGTTAGGTGGCTACACCTTC
TRBV27	TRBD1	TRBJ1-5	many	CASSLGQGGNQPQHF	TGTGCCAGCAGTTTGGGACAGGGGGGCAATCAGCCCCAGCATTTT
TRBV18	NA	TRBJ2-3	NA	CASSPPGTGFTDTQYF	TGTGCCAGCTCACCACCAGGGACGGGGTTCACAGATACGCAGTATTTT
TRBV5-6	TRBD1	TRBJ2-4	NA	CASSWDRNIQYF	TGTGCCAGCAGTTGGGACAGAAACATTCAGTACTTC
TRBV12-3/TRBV12-4	NA	TRBJ1-2	NA	CASSLPDTGSYGYTF	TGTGCCAGCAGTCTCCCCGACACTGGGAGCTATGGCTACACCTTC
TRBV7-9	TRBD2	TRBJ2-7	few	CASSLARGGDEQYF	TGTGCCAGCAGCTTAGCTCGGGGAGGGGACGAGCAGTACTTC
TRBV4-2	NA	TRBJ2-7	NA	CASSQDARTYEQYF	TGTGCCAGCAGCCAAGACGCCAGGACCTACGAGCAGTACTTC